These T cell receptor beta chains were read from a single sample in a study of blood T cell repertoires in COVID-19. TCRdb's table, derived via immunoSEQ multiplex PCR, lists solely in-frame clones and lacks some. The sample lists 90,000 to 150,000 clones, around 80% occurring once. The material sequenced was peripheral blood. The origin of the receptors is a woman of 80 years or more with acute or convalescent COVID-19. CDR3s include the opening cysteine and the closing phenylalanine or tryptophan. D genes are given only for firm matches. Some rows mark clone size as missing; the rest say once, few, many or name a class of expanded clone.

clone size	V gene	J gene	D gene	CDR3 protein	CDR3 DNA
.	TRBV6-5	TRBJ1-2	.	CASSRDLANYGYTF	TGTGCCAGCAGCCGGGACTTAGCTAACTATGGCTACACCTTC
.	TRBV27	TRBJ2-7	.	CASSFYGREYEQYF	TGTGCCAGCAGTTTTTATGGCAGGGAATACGAGCAGTACTTC
.	TRBV28	TRBJ1-1	TRBD1	CASSPGTGRTEAFF	TGTGCCAGCAGTCCCGGGACAGGGCGCACTGAAGCTTTCTTT
.	TRBV20-1	TRBJ1-5	.	CSASSGDQPQHF	TGCAGTGCTAGTTCGGGGGATCAGCCCCAGCATTTT
.	TRBV6-4	TRBJ1-2	.	CASRDDGDYGYTF	TGTGCCAGCAGGGATGACGGAGACTATGGCTACACCTTC
.	TRBV7-9	TRBJ2-1	TRBD1	CASSPWDSSWEQFF	TGTGCCAGCAGCCCATGGGACAGCTCGTGGGAGCAGTTCTTC
many	TRBV4-1	TRBJ2-3	TRBD2	CASSQDYASGPTDTQYF	TGCGCCAGCAGCCAAGATTACGCTAGCGGCCCAACAGATACGCAGTATTTT
.	TRBV9	TRBJ2-7	TRBD1	CASSVEGTDTYEQYF	TGTGCCAGCAGCGTAGAGGGGACAGACACATACGAGCAGTACTTC
.	TRBV30	TRBJ1-5	.	CAWSPAGDQPQHF	TGTGCCTGGAGTCCGGCGGGGGATCAGCCCCAGCATTTT
.	TRBV4-2	TRBJ2-4	TRBD2	CASSPRAGLAGEQGGKNIQYF	TGTGCCAGCAGCCCCAGAGCGGGACTAGCGGGAGAACAGGGTGGCAAAAACATTCAGTACTTC
many	TRBV5-5	TRBJ2-7	TRBD2	CASSLAFSGRNHEQYF	TGTGCCAGCAGCTTGGCGTTTAGCGGGAGAAACCACGAGCAGTACTTC
.	TRBV4-2	TRBJ1-2	.	CASSPLDFHPSSNYGYTF	TGTGCCAGCAGCCCGCTCGACTTTCACCCCTCCTCTAACTATGGCTACACCTTC
.	TRBV13	TRBJ2-5	.	CASSRRGMRVETQYF	TGTGCCAGCAGCAGAAGGGGGATGCGGGTTGAGACCCAGTACTTC
few	TRBV28	TRBJ1-2	.	CAADSPNYGYTF	TGTGCCGCGGACTCACCTAACTATGGCTACACCTTC
.	TRBV15	TRBJ1-5	TRBD1	CATSRHDTGTGGNQPQHF	TGTGCCACCAGCAGACATGATACCGGGACAGGGGGCAATCAGCCCCAGCATTTT
.	TRBV30	TRBJ1-1	.	CAWAGHEGTEAFF	TGTGCCTGGGCGGGACACGAGGGAACTGAAGCTTTCTTT
once	TRBV3-1/TRBV3-2	TRBJ1-2	.	CASSRRDERYGYTF	TGTGCCAGCAGCCGTCGAGATGAACGATATGGCTACACCTTC
.	TRBV7-9	TRBJ2-7	TRBD2	CASSLESGTYEQYF	TGTGCCAGCAGCTTAGAGAGCGGGACCTACGAGCAGTACTTC
many	TRBV2	TRBJ1-5	.	CASSEGQASNQPQHF	TGTGCCAGCAGTGAAGGACAGGCTAGCAATCAGCCCCAGCATTTT
.	TRBV5-8	TRBJ2-7	.	CATRRRAGMLNEQYF	TGTGCCACCAGAAGAAGAGCCGGGATGCTAAACGAGCAGTACTTC
.	TRBV30	TRBJ2-5	TRBD2	CAWSPSGRSETQYF	TGTGCCTGGAGTCCAAGCGGGAGAAGCGAGACCCAGTACTTC
.	TRBV28	TRBJ1-2	.	CASSFGQLYGYTF	TGTGCCAGCAGTTTCGGACAGCTCTATGGCTACACCTTC
.	TRBV4-2	TRBJ2-3	TRBD1	CASSPQETGDMDTQYF	TGTGCCAGCAGCCCCCAGGAGACAGGGGATATGGATACGCAGTATTTT
.	TRBV19	TRBJ2-1	TRBD2	CASSGGGLDEQFF	TGTGCCAGTAGTGGCGGGGGTTTGGATGAGCAGTTCTTC
.	TRBV3-1/TRBV3-2	TRBJ1-6	.	CASSQDIGSHPPLHF	TGTGCCAGCAGCCAAGATATCGGGTCCCATCCACCCCTCCACTTT
.	TRBV6-5	TRBJ2-5	TRBD1	CASRTGGPETQYF	TGTGCCAGCAGGACAGGGGGGCCAGAGACCCAGTACTTC
.	TRBV4-1	TRBJ2-7	TRBD1	CASSQAGTGGSAEQYF	TGCGCCAGCAGCCAGGCTGGGACAGGGGGCTCCGCGGAGCAGTACTTC
.	TRBV5-1	TRBJ1-2	.	CASSLVQGPLGGYTF	TGCGCCAGCAGCTTGGTACAGGGCCCATTAGGGGGCTACACCTTC
.	TRBV2	TRBJ1-1	TRBD1	CASSGQGNTEAFF	TGTGCCAGCAGTGGACAGGGGAACACTGAAGCTTTCTTT
.	TRBV6-2/TRBV6-3	TRBJ1-2	.	CASSYGGANYGYTF	TGTGCCAGCAGTTACGGCGGCGCTAACTATGGCTACACCTTC
few	TRBV7-9	TRBJ2-4	.	CASSPTQGNIQYF	TGTGCCAGCAGCCCGACGCAGGGTAACATTCAGTACTTC
.	TRBV7-8	TRBJ2-7	TRBD1	CASSIQGNEQYF	TGTGCCAGCAGCATACAGGGGAACGAGCAGTACTTC
.	TRBV4-3	TRBJ2-7	TRBD2	CASSQDLLAGTYEQYF	TGCGCCAGCAGCCAGGACTTACTAGCGGGTACCTACGAGCAGTACTTC
.	TRBV2	TRBJ2-5	.	CASSGGLQETQYF	TGTGCCAGCAGTGGAGGGCTTCAAGAGACCCAGTACTTC
.	TRBV28	TRBJ1-2	.	CASSLDGYRVDGYTF	TGTGCCAGCAGTTTAGACGGGTACAGGGTTGATGGCTACACCTTC
once	TRBV6-2/TRBV6-3	TRBJ2-5	TRBD2	CASSPQWNGGVGETQYF	TGTGCCAGCAGTCCCCAATGGAACGGGGGGGTAGGGGAGACCCAGTACTTC
.	TRBV27	TRBJ1-5	TRBD1	CASSVTWDRLSNQPQHF	TGTGCCAGCAGTGTAACCTGGGACAGGCTTAGCAATCAGCCCCAGCATTTT
.	TRBV5-6	TRBJ1-2	TRBD1	CASNLQGKNYGYTF	TGTGCCAGCAACCTACAGGGGAAAAACTATGGCTACACCTTC
.	TRBV7-2	TRBJ1-2	TRBD1	CASSLATGLKGYTF	TGTGCCAGCAGCTTAGCGACAGGGTTGAAGGGCTACACCTTC
.	TRBV19	TRBJ1-5	TRBD1	CASTQTGGYQPQHF	TGTGCCAGTACTCAGACAGGGGGATACCAGCCCCAGCATTTT
.	TRBV5-1	TRBJ2-2	.	CASSFEWGGGELFF	TGCGCCAGCAGCTTTGAATGGGGCGGCGGGGAGCTGTTTTTT
.	TRBV6-2/TRBV6-3	TRBJ2-5	.	CASSWRTEETQYF	TGTGCCAGCAGTTGGAGGACAGAAGAGACCCAGTACTTC
.	TRBV5-4	TRBJ2-7	TRBD2	CASSRGPSGGASEQYF	TGTGCCAGCAGCAGGGGTCCTAGCGGGGGGGCTTCCGAGCAGTACTTC
.	TRBV21-1	TRBJ2-3	.	CASKTSGPHTGTQYF	TGTGCCAGCAAAACATCAGGGCCCCACACGGGTACGCAGTATTTT
few	TRBV3-1/TRBV3-2	TRBJ1-1	.	CASSQDRRQPNTEAFF	TGTGCCAGCAGCCAAGATAGGAGACAGCCGAACACTGAAGCTTTCTTT
few	TRBV20-1	TRBJ1-5	.	CSASRGGSSNQPQHF	TGCAGTGCTAGTCGGGGGGGTTCAAGCAATCAGCCCCAGCATTTT
.	TRBV6-5	TRBJ1-2	.	CASRGQGRYGYTF	TGTGCCAGCAGGGGGCAGGGGAGATACGGCTACACCTTC
.	TRBV28	TRBJ2-3	TRBD1	CASSSLQGARTDTQYF	TGTGCCAGCAGCTCCCTTCAGGGGGCTAGGACAGATACGCAGTATTTT
.	TRBV28	TRBJ2-2	.	CASSLNYAGELFF	TGTGCCAGCAGTTTAAATTATGCCGGGGAGCTGTTTTTT
.	TRBV11-2	TRBJ1-1	.	CASSATGLNTEAFF	TGTGCCAGCAGCGCCACAGGGTTAAACACTGAAGCTTTCTTT
.	TRBV6-2/TRBV6-3	TRBJ1-1	.	CASSYPRGTEAFF	TGTGCCAGCAGTTACCCCAGGGGCACTGAAGCTTTCTTT
.	TRBV11-2	TRBJ2-2	TRBD1	CASSLDRGDTGELFF	TGTGCCAGCAGCTTGGACAGGGGGGACACCGGGGAGCTGTTTTTT
.	TRBV6-5	TRBJ1-6	TRBD1	CATSGTGYNSPLHF	TGTGCCACCTCCGGGACAGGTTATAATTCACCCCTCCACTTT
.	TRBV29-1	TRBJ1-1	TRBD1	CSAAGQLNTEAFF	TGCAGCGCCGCGGGACAGCTGAACACTGAAGCTTTCTTT
.	TRBV23-1	TRBJ1-2	.	CASNNRNYGYTF	TGTGCCAGCAACAACAGAAACTATGGCTACACCTTC
.	TRBV19	TRBJ1-1	.	CASSGAGFTEAFF	TGTGCCAGTAGTGGGGCAGGTTTCACTGAAGCTTTCTTT